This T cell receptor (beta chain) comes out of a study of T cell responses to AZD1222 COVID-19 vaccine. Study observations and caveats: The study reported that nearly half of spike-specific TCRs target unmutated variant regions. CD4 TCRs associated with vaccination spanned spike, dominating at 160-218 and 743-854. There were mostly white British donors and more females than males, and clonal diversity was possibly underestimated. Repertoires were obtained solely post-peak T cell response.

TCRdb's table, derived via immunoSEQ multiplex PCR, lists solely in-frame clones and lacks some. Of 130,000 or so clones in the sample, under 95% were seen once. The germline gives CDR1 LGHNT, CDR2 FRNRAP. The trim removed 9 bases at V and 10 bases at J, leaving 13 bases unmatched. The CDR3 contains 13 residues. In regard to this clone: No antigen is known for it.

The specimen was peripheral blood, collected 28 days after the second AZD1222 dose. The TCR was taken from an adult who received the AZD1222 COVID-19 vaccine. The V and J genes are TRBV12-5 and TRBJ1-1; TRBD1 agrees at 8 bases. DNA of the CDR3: TGTGCTAGCAAGCAGGGGGCGGTCGTAGGAGCTTTCTTT. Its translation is CASKQGAVVGAFF.